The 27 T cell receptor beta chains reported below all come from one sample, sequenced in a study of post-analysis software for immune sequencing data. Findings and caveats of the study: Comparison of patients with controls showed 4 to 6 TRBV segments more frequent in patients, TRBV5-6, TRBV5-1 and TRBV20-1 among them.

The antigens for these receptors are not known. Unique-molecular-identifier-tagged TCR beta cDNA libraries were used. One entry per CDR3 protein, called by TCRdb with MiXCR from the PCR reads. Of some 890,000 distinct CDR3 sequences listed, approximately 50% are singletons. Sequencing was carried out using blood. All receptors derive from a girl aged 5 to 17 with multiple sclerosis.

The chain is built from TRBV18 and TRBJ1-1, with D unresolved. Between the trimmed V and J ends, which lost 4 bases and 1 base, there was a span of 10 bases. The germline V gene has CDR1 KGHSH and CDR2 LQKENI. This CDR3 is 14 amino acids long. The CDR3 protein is CASSRHPGNTEAFF. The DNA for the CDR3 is TGTGCCAGCTCACGCCATCCAGGGAACACTGAAGCTTTCTTT.

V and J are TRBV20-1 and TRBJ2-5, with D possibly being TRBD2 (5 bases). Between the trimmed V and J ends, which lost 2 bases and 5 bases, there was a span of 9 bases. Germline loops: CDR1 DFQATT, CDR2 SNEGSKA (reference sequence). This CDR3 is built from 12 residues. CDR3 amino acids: CSARNLAETQYF. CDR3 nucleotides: TGCAGTGCTAGAAACCTAGCCGAGACCCAGTACTTC.

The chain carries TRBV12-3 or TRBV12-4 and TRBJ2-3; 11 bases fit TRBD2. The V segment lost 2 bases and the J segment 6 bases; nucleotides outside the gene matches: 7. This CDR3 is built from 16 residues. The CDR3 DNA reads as TGTGCCAGCAGTTTACTCCGACGGACTAGCGGGGATACGCAGTATTTT. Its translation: CASSLLRRTSGDTQYF.

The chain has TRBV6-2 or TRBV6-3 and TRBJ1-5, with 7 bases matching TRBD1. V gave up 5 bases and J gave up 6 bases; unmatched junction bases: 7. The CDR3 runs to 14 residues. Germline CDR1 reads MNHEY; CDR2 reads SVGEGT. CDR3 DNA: TGTGCCAGCAGTCGACGACAGGGACGTCAGCCCCAGCATTTT. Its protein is CASSRRQGRQPQHF.

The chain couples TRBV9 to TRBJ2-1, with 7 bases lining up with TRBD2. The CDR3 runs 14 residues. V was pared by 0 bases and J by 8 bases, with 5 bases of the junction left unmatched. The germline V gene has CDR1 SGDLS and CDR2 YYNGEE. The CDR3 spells CASSVESLADEQFF. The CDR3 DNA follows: TGTGCCAGCAGCGTAGAGTCCCTAGCGGATGAGCAGTTCTTC.

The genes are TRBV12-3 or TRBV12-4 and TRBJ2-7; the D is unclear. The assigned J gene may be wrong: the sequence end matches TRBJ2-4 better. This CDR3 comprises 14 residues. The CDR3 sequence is CASHHPGRRNIQYF. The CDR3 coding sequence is TGTGCCAGCCACCATCCAGGCCGAAGGAACATTCAGTACTTC.

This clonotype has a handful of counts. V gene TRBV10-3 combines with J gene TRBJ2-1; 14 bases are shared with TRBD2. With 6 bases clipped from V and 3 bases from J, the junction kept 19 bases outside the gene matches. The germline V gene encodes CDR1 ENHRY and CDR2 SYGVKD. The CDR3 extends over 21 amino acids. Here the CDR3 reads CAISPGLAGAAASPHYNEQFF. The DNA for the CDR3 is TGTGCCATCAGCCCGGGACTAGCGGGGGCCGCAGCGTCGCCCCACTACAATGAGCAGTTCTTC.

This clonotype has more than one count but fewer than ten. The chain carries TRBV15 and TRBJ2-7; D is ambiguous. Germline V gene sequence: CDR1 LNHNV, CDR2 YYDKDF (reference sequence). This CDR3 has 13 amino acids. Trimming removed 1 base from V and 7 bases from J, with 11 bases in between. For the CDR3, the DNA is TGTGCCACCAGCAGAGTCGGGCCGGAAGAGCAGTACTTC. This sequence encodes CATSRVGPEEQYF.

The CDR3 coding sequence is TGTGCCAGCAGCCGTAAGGGCGGGGGGGCAATTTTGAATGAGCAGTTCTTC. Translation: CASSRKGGGAILNEQFF. The chain is built from TRBV7-3 and TRBJ2-1, with TRBD2 matching over 9 bases. Per the germline V gene, CDR1 is SGHTA and CDR2 is FQGTGA. Losses at the gene ends were 5 bases for V and 7 bases for J; bases not matched to a gene: 15. This CDR3 is 17 amino acids long.

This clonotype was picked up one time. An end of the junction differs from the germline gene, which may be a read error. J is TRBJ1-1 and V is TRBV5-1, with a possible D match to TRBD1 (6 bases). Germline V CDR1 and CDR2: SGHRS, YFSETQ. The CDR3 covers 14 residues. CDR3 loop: CASSFKGDDTGAFF. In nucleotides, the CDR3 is TGCGCCAGCAGCTTCAAGGGGGACGACACTGGAGCTTTCTTT.

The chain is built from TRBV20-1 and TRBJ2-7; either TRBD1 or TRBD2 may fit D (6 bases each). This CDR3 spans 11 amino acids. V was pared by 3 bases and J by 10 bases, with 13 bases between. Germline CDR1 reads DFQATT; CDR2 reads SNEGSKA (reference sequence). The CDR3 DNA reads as TGCAGTGCTAGGCCGGGGGCACTCCAGTACTTC. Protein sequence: CSARPGALQYF.

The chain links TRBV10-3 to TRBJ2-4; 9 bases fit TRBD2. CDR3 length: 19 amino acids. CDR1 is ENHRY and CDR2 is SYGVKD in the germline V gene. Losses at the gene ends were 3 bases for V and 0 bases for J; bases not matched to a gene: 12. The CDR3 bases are TGTGCCATCAGTGATTCCCTTAGCGGGAGTGGTGTAGCCAAAAACATTCAGTACTTC. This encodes CAISDSLSGSGVAKNIQYF.

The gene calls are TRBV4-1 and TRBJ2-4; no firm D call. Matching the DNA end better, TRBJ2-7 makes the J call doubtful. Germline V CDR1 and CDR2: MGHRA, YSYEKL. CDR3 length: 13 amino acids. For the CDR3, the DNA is TGCGCCAGCAGCCAAGATCAGAGAGACGAGCAGTACTTC. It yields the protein CASSQDQRDEQYF.

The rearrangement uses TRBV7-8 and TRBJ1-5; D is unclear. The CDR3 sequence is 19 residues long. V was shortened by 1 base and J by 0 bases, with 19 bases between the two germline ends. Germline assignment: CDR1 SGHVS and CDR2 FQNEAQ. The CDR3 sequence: CASSLEWTRTGGSNQPQHF. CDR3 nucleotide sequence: TGTGCCAGCAGCTTAGAGTGGACGAGGACGGGAGGTAGCAATCAGCCCCAGCATTTT.

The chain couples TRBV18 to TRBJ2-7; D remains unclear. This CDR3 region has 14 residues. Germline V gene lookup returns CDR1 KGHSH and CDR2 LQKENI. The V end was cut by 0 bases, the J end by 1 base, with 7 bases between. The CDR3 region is CASSPPYASYEQYF. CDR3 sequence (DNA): TGTGCCAGCTCACCACCGTATGCTTCCTACGAGCAGTACTTC.

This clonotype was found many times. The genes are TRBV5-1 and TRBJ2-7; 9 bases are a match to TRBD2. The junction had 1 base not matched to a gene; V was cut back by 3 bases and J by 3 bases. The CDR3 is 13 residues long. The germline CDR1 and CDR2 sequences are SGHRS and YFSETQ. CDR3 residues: CASSSTSGYEQYF. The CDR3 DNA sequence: TGCGCCAGCAGCTCGACTAGCGGCTACGAGCAGTACTTC.

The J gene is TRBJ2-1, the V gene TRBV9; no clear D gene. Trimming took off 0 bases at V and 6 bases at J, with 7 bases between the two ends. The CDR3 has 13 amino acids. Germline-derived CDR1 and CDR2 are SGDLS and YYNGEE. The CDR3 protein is CASSVDGGNEQFF. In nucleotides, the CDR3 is TGTGCCAGCAGCGTAGACGGCGGCAATGAGCAGTTCTTC.

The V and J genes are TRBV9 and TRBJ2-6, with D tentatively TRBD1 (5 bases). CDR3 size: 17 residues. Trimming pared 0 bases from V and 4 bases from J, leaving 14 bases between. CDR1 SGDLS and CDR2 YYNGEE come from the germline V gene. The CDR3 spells CASSVGGRVYGANVLTF. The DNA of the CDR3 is TGTGCCAGCAGCGTAGGTGGCAGGGTGTACGGGGCCAACGTCCTGACTTTC.

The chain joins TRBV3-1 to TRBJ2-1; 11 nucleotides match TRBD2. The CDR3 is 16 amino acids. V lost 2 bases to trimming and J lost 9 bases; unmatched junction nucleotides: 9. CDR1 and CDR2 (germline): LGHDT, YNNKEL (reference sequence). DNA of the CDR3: TGTGCCAGCAGCCAATATGGACTAGCGGGTCGTACTGAGCAGTTCTTC. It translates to CASSQYGLAGRTEQFF.

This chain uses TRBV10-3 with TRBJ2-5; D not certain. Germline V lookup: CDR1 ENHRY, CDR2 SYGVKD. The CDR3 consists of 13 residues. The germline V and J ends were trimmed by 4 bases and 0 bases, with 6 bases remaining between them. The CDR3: CAISAGHQETQYF. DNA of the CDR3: TGTGCCATCAGTGCCGGGCACCAAGAGACCCAGTACTTC.

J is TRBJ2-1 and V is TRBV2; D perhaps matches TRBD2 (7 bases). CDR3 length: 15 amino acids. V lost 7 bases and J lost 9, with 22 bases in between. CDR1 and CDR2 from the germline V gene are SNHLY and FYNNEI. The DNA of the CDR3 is TGTGCCAGCAATATCCGCGGGGGCTCCGGGGGTGAGCAGTTCTTC. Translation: CASNIRGGSGGEQFF. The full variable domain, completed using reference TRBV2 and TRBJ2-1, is EPEVTQTPSHQVTQMGQEVILRCVPISNHLYFYWYRQILGQKVEFLVSFYNNEISEKSEIFDDQFSVERPDGSNFTLKIRSTKLEDSAMYFCASNIRGGSGGEQFFGPGTRLTVL.

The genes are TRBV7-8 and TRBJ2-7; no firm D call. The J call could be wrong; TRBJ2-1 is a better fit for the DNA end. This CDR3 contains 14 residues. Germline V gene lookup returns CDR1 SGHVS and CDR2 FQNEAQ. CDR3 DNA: TGTGCCAGCACCCAACCGCTAGTGCCGGATGAGCAGTTCTTC. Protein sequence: CASTQPLVPDEQFF.

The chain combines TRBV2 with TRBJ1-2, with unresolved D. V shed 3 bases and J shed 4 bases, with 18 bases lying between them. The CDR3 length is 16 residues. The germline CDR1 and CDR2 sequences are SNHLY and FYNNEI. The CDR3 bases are TGTGCCAGCAGTGAGACCCCAGGAAGGAACGCCTATGGCTACACCTTC. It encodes CASSETPGRNAYGYTF.

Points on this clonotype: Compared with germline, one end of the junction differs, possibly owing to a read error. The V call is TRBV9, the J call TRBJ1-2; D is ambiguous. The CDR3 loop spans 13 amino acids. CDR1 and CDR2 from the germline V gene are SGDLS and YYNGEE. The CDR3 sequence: CASSVDAIYGCTF. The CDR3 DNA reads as TGTGCCAGCAGCGTAGACGCCATCTATGGCTGCACCTTC.

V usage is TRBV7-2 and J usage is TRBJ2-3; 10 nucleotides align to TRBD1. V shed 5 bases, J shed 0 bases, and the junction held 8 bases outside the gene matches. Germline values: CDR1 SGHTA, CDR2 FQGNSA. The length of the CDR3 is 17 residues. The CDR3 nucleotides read TGTGCCAGCAGCGCTAGGGACAGGGGACACAGCACAGATACGCAGTATTTT. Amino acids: CASSARDRGHSTDTQYF. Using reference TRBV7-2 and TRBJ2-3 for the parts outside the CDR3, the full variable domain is GAGVSQSPSNKVTEKGKDVELRCDPISGHTALYWYRQSLGQGLEFLIYFQGNSAPDKSGLPSDRFSAERTGGSVSTLTIQRTQQEDSAVYLCASSARDRGHSTDTQYFGPGTRLTVL.

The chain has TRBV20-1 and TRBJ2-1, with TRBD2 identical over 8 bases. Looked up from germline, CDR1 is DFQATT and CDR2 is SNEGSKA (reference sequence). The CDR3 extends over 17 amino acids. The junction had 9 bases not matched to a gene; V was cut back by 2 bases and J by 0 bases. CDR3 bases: TGCAGTGCTAGATCCCTGAGCGGGAGCCCCTCCTACAATGAGCAGTTCTTC. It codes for CSARSLSGSPSYNEQFF.

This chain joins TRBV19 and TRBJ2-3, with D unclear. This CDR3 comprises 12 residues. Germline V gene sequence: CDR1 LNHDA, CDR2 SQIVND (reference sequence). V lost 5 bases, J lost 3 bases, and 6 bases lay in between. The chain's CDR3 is CASSDMTDTQYF. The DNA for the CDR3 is TGTGCCAGTAGTGATATGACAGATACGCAGTATTTT.